These 32 T cell receptor beta chains were sequenced from one sample in a study of blood T cell repertoires in COVID-19 (TCRdb year 2020). Library construction relied on the immunoSEQ multiplex PCR assay. This is the immuneACCESS table as TCRdb keeps it, with only in-frame sequences that have V and J called. A part of the clones is gone; compared with another copy, unresolved V genes explain less than half, and the rest is unexplained. Present in this sample are some 190,000 clones, 70% to 90% of which were seen just once. The ten largest account for roughly 6% of the sample. Sequenced material: peripheral blood. The receptors stem from a woman in her forties who had recovered from COVID-19.

Judged by abundance, this clone is medium-sized. V and J are TRBV4-1 and TRBJ2-7, with TRBD2 as a possible D gene (6 bases). The V and J ends lost 0 bases and 2 bases respectively, with 14 bases between them. Germline V gene lookup returns CDR1 MGHRA and CDR2 YSYEKL. The CDR3 runs 16 residues. The CDR3 here is CASSQEGGNSAYEQYF. DNA of the CDR3: TGCGCCAGCAGCCAAGAGGGGGGAAACTCAGCCTACGAGCAGTACTTC.

The J gene is TRBJ2-6, the V gene TRBV19, with 8 nucleotides matching TRBD1. J was trimmed by 1 base and V by 6 bases; bases with no gene match: 8. The length of the CDR3 is 17 residues. Germline loops: CDR1 LNHDA, CDR2 SQIVND (reference sequence). In DNA, the CDR3 is TGTGCCAGTAGCCTACAGGGGGGACTTTCTGGGGCCAACGTCCTGACTTTC. It is translated as CASSLQGGLSGANVLTF.

The genes are TRBV7-9 and TRBJ1-6, with 7 nucleotides matching TRBD1. The germline V gene encodes CDR1 SEHNR and CDR2 FQNEAQ (reference sequence). The V and J ends lost 5 bases and 9 bases, in that order; junction bases with no gene match: 10. The CDR3 has 15 residues. The CDR3 is CASSKQGNQISPLHF. The CDR3 region has the DNA TGTGCCAGCAGCAAACAGGGGAACCAAATTTCACCCCTCCACTTT. Using reference TRBV7-9 and TRBJ1-6 for the parts outside the CDR3, the full variable domain is DTGVSQNPRHKITKRGQNVTFRCDPISEHNRLYWYRQTLGQGPEFLTYFQNEAQLEKSRLLSDRFSAERPKGSFSTLEIQRTEQGDSAMYLCASSKQGNQISPLHFGNGTRLTVT.

The chain links TRBV6-4 to TRBJ2-3; 9 bases line up with TRBD1. There are 15 residues in the CDR3. The ends lost 8 bases at V and 3 bases at J; junction bases unmatched: 9. CDR1 and CDR2 from the germline V gene are MRHNA and SNTAGT. The CDR3 DNA reads as TGTGCCAGCCCCAACAGGGGGCGCCGGACAGATACGCAGTATTTT. This codes for CASPNRGRRTDTQYF.

V gene TRBV28 combines with J gene TRBJ1-5, with a weak D call TRBD1 (6 bases). Trimming shortened V by 4 bases and J by 2 bases, and 18 bases separated the two germline ends. The CDR3 covers 17 residues. The germline CDR1 and CDR2 sequences are MDHEN and SYDVKM. The CDR3 loop is CASSSPVQGGGNQPQHF. Here the CDR3 DNA reads TGTGCCAGCAGTTCGCCAGTACAGGGAGGGGGCAATCAGCCCCAGCATTTT.

The table lists this clone with a count of one. The chain is built from TRBV28 and TRBJ2-1; 13 bases match TRBD2. The J segment lost 0 bases and the V segment lost 4 bases, leaving 12 bases of the junction unmatched. The CDR3 is 20 residues long. Germline lookup yields CDR1 MDHEN and CDR2 SYDVKM. The CDR3 is CASSSDGLAGESSSYNEQFF. In DNA, the CDR3 is TGTGCCAGCAGTTCGGATGGACTAGCGGGAGAGTCGAGCTCCTACAATGAGCAGTTCTTC.

The rearrangement links TRBV5-6 to TRBJ1-1; 8 bases agree with TRBD1. Germline values: CDR1 SGHDT, CDR2 YYEEEE. The CDR3 consists of 16 residues. V was pared by 4 bases and J by 1 base, with 9 bases of the junction left unmatched. CDR3 DNA: TGTGCCAGCAGCAAATTGGTCGGACAGGGGAACACTGAAGCTTTCTTT. Its translation is CASSKLVGQGNTEAFF.

This rearrangement joins TRBV29-1 to TRBJ2-1; 11 bases agree with TRBD2. V lost 4 bases, J lost 7 bases, and 12 bases stayed unmatched. Germline-derived CDR1 and CDR2 are SQVTM and ANQGSEA. The CDR3 consists of 16 residues. In DNA, the CDR3 is TGCAGCGTTGTCGGTGAAAATAGCGGGAGGGTGAATGAGCAGTTCTTC. This sequence encodes CSVVGENSGRVNEQFF.

The V gene is TRBV12-3 or TRBV12-4, the J gene TRBJ1-2; TRBD1 aligns across 9 bases. The CDR3 consists of 12 residues. The V segment lost 6 bases and the J segment 8 bases; nucleotides outside the gene matches: 4. The CDR3 DNA is TGTGCCAGCAGACGGACAGGGGAAGGCTACACCTTC. It specifies CASRRTGEGYTF.

The gene calls are TRBV2 and TRBJ2-1; TRBD2 matches 8 bases. The V and J ends lost 7 bases and 2 bases, in that order; junction bases with no gene match: 7. Germline CDR1 and CDR2: SNHLY and FYNNEI. The CDR3 is made up of 15 amino acids. CDR3 DNA sequence: TGTGCCAGCATGGGGAGTAGCGGGACCTACAATGAGCAGTTCTTC. Amino acids: CASMGSSGTYNEQFF.

The V and J genes are TRBV30 and TRBJ1-1; 7 positions match TRBD1. The V segment lost 8 bases and the J segment 1 base; nucleotides outside the gene matches: 7. CDR3 length: 13 residues. Per the germline V gene, CDR1 is GTSNPN and CDR2 is SVGIG (reference sequence). The CDR3 loop reads CARVRQGNTEAFF. In DNA, the CDR3 is TGTGCCCGTGTGAGACAGGGGAACACTGAAGCTTTCTTT.

This clone was counted at least ten times. Within the sample, other DNA sequences also encode this same CDR3. The chain employs TRBV28 and TRBJ1-5; TRBD1 is a possible D gene (6 bases). Germline V gene data show CDR1 as MDHEN and CDR2 as SYDVKM. The V end was cut by 9 bases, the J end by 0 bases, with 15 bases between. The CDR3 contains 15 residues. DNA of the CDR3: TGTGCCAGTAGGGTGGACAGACTTAGCAATCAGCCCCAGCATTTT. It yields the protein CASRVDRLSNQPQHF.

The table lists this clone with a count of one. CDR3 DNA: TGTGCCAGCAGCGTAGCAGGGGATAATGGAAACACCATATATTTT. It is translated as CASSVAGDNGNTIYF. V gene TRBV9 combines with J gene TRBJ1-3, with a weak D call TRBD1 (6 bases). Germline-derived CDR1 and CDR2 are SGDLS and YYNGEE. The CDR3 loop spans 15 amino acids. V gave up 0 bases and J gave up 3 bases, with 10 bases separating them.

The chain recombines TRBV27 with TRBJ2-7, with TRBD1 matching 11 bases. The CDR3 has 14 amino acids. Germline CDR1 is MNHEY and CDR2 is SMNVEV (reference sequence). J gave up 1 base and V 5 bases, and 1 base lay outside the gene matches. This CDR3 is CASSRDRGSYEQYF. CDR3 DNA sequence: TGTGCCAGCAGTCGGGACAGGGGGTCCTACGAGCAGTACTTC.

V is TRBV4-3 and J is TRBJ2-5; the match to TRBD1 covers 8 bases. Germline CDR1 LGHNA, CDR2 YSLEER. V gave up 1 base and J gave up 5 bases; unmatched junction bases: 6. The CDR3 runs to 15 residues. The CDR3 here is CASSQALTGVETQYF. The CDR3 coding sequence is TGCGCCAGCAGCCAAGCCTTGACAGGGGTCGAGACCCAGTACTTC.

The chain is built from TRBV18 and TRBJ2-7, with 10 positions matching TRBD1. The CDR3 extends over 16 amino acids. V lost 6 bases, J lost 0 bases, and 8 bases stayed unmatched. The germline CDR1 and CDR2 sequences are KGHSH and LQKENI. CDR3 residues: CASSSTRTGGSYEQYF. CDR3 sequence (DNA): TGTGCCAGCTCTTCCACCCGGACAGGGGGCTCCTACGAGCAGTACTTC.

This chain uses TRBV30 with TRBJ2-3; 8 bases agree with TRBD1. The V gene end was trimmed by 0 bases and the J gene end by 4 bases; junction bases not matched to a gene: 6. Germline assignment: CDR1 GTSNPN and CDR2 SVGIG (reference sequence). The CDR3 is made up of 15 amino acids. In nucleotides, the CDR3 is TGTGCCTGGAGTGTACAAGGACAGGGCTCAGATACGCAGTATTTT. Amino acid sequence: CAWSVQGQGSDTQYF.

The rearrangement joins TRBV29-1 to TRBJ2-3; 8 nucleotides match TRBD2. The germline V gene has CDR1 SQVTM and CDR2 ANQGSEA. The junction had 12 bases not matched to a gene; V was cut back by 5 bases and J by 5 bases. This CDR3 contains 15 residues. CDR3 in DNA: TGCAGCGTTCATACCGGGACTAGGGGCGGAGATACGCAGTATTTT. Translating it yields CSVHTGTRGGDTQYF.

This sequence joins TRBV14 and TRBJ2-1; D is unclear. Germline loops: CDR1 SGHDN, CDR2 FVKESK. The length of the CDR3 is 14 residues. The ends were cut back, 8 bases at V and 6 bases at J, with 17 bases in the middle. In DNA, the CDR3 is TGTGCCAGCCAGAGCGATACAAAGTCCAATGAGCAGTTCTTC. Translation gives CASQSDTKSNEQFF.

This sequence joins TRBV5-1 and TRBJ1-1; 7 bases are a match to TRBD1. Germline trimming cut 4 bases from V and 2 bases from J; bases unmatched to any gene: 5. Germline CDR1 SGHRS, CDR2 YFSETQ. CDR3 size: 14 residues. The DNA of the CDR3 is TGCGCCAGCAGCGTGAACAGGGGCAACACTGAAGCTTTCTTT. Encoded protein: CASSVNRGNTEAFF. Variable domain in full (rest from reference TRBV5-1 and TRBJ1-1): KAGVTQTPRYLIKTRGQQVTLSCSPISGHRSVSWYQQTPGQGLQFLFEYFSETQRNKGNFPGRFSGRQFSNSRSEMNVSTLELGDSALYLCASSVNRGNTEAFFGQGTRLTVV.

V usage is TRBV19 and J usage is TRBJ2-5, with a possible D match to TRBD1 (6 bases). Germline V gene sequence: CDR1 LNHDA, CDR2 SQIVND (reference sequence). This CDR3 is built from 13 residues. V shed 3 bases and J shed 5 bases, with 10 bases lying between them. The DNA for the CDR3 is TGTGCCAGTAGTATGCAGGGGTCGGAGACCCAGTACTTC. This translates into CASSMQGSETQYF.

CDR3 in DNA: TGTGCCAGCAGTATCCGACAGGGAAATTCACCCCTCCACTTT. Its protein product is CASSIRQGNSPLHF. The chain has TRBV6-5 and TRBJ1-6; 7 bases fit TRBD1. V was pared by 5 bases and J by 7 bases, with 5 bases of the junction left unmatched. There are 14 residues in the CDR3. The germline V gene encodes CDR1 MNHEY and CDR2 SVGAGI.

The gene calls are TRBV28 and TRBJ1-3; 7 bases line up with TRBD1. Germline lookup yields CDR1 MDHEN and CDR2 SYDVKM. V lost 2 bases, J lost 4 bases, and 5 bases stayed unmatched. The CDR3 totals 15 residues. The CDR3 bases are TGTGCCAGCAGTTTAGAGAGGGGGCTGGGAAACACCATATATTTT. It translates to CASSLERGLGNTIYF.

The V gene is TRBV5-4, the J gene TRBJ2-7, with D possibly being TRBD2 (7 bases). Germline-derived CDR1 and CDR2 are SGHNT and YYREEE (reference sequence). The CDR3 has 15 residues. The V end was cut by 2 bases, the J end by 6 bases, with 18 bases between. This CDR3 is CASSFGGGPAAEQYF. The CDR3 DNA sequence: TGTGCCAGCAGCTTTGGGGGGGGGCCTGCCGCCGAGCAGTACTTC.

The chain uses TRBV6-4 and TRBJ2-2; 8 bases agree with TRBD2. The CDR3 length is 14 residues. Germline V gene sequence: CDR1 MRHNA, CDR2 SNTAGT. The J segment lost 6 bases and the V segment lost 0 bases, leaving 0 bases of the junction unmatched. As DNA, the CDR3 is TGTGCCAGCAGTGACTCGACTAGCGCCGGGGAGCTGTTTTTT. Amino acid sequence: CASSDSTSAGELFF.

The CDR3 coding sequence is TGTGCCAGCAGTTTAATCCCCCTTTTACAGGGGATAGATTCACCCCTCCACTTT. Protein sequence: CASSLIPLLQGIDSPLHF. The chain couples TRBV28 to TRBJ1-6; 7 bases match TRBD1. The germline CDR1 and CDR2 sequences are MDHEN and SYDVKM. The CDR3 has 18 residues. Germline trimming cut 2 bases from V and 8 bases from J; bases unmatched to any gene: 15.

The V and J genes are TRBV5-1 and TRBJ1-2; D perhaps matches TRBD1 (5 bases). The V gene lost 4 bases and the J gene lost 8 bases, with 12 bases spanning the gap. This CDR3 comprises 12 residues. CDR1 is SGHRS, CDR2 YFSETQ, per germline. The CDR3 is CASSGDYGGYTF. CDR3 sequence (DNA): TGCGCCAGCAGCGGGGACTATGGGGGCTACACCTTC.

The chain recombines TRBV28 with TRBJ1-1, with 11 nucleotides matching TRBD1. Germline loops: CDR1 MDHEN, CDR2 SYDVKM. J lost 0 bases, V lost 5 bases, and 11 bases had no gene match. This CDR3 spans 18 amino acids. The CDR3 loop reads CASSLIRTGGPMNTEAFF. Here the CDR3 DNA reads TGTGCCAGCAGTCTCATTAGGACAGGGGGCCCCATGAACACTGAAGCTTTCTTT.

The V and J genes are TRBV19 and TRBJ2-1; TRBD2 matches at 13 bases. CDR3 length: 13 residues. Germline V gene sequence: CDR1 LNHDA, CDR2 SQIVND (reference sequence). As DNA, the CDR3 is TGTGCGACCGGGACTAGCGGGATCAGTGAGCAGTTCTTC. It yields the protein CATGTSGISEQFF.

V and J are TRBV4-3 and TRBJ2-1; TRBD2 matches at 11 bases. The CDR3 covers 16 residues. With 0 bases clipped from V and 12 bases from J, the junction kept 10 bases outside the gene matches. The germline gives CDR1 LGHNA, CDR2 YSLEER. As DNA, the CDR3 is TGCGCCAGCAGCCAAGAGTCACTAGCGGGGGTGGGCGGGCAGTTCTTC. Protein: CASSQESLAGVGGQFF.

J is TRBJ1-6 and V is TRBV30; D unresolved. This CDR3 comprises 16 residues. Trimming left V 1 base short and J 0 bases short, with 10 bases between. Germline values: CDR1 GTSNPN, CDR2 SVGIG (reference sequence). In nucleotides, the CDR3 is TGTGCCTGGAGTGACGCTTTTAGCTCCTATAATTCACCCCTCCACTTT. It encodes CAWSDAFSSYNSPLHF.

This sequence joins TRBV5-1 and TRBJ2-3, with D maybe TRBD2 (5 bases). This CDR3 spans 16 amino acids. Trimming left V 5 bases short and J 2 bases short, with 18 bases between. Germline CDR1 and CDR2: SGHRS and YFSETQ. This CDR3 reads CASRRGRDLYTDTQYF. The CDR3 nucleotides read TGCGCCAGCAGACGGGGAAGAGACCTGTACACAGATACGCAGTATTTT.